This TCR beta chain originates from a study of control samples from healthy donors and cancer patients. V lost 2 bases and J 11 bases, leaving 10 bases between the germline ends. The CDR3 has 12 residues. CDR1 SGHTA and CDR2 FQGTGA come from the germline V gene. The method was immunoSEQ multiplex PCR; TCRdb's version includes in-frame clones alone and lacks a portion of them. The table shows around 180,000 clones, with 80% to 95% occurring only once. The source of this sequence is a woman in her thirties or forties in good health. The sample consisted of blood. The chain carries TRBV7-3 and TRBJ2-1; D is ambiguous. CDR3 nucleotide sequence: TGTGCCAGCAGCTTAGCAAACTCTCAGCAGTTCTTC. Translated, it gives CASSLANSQQFF.